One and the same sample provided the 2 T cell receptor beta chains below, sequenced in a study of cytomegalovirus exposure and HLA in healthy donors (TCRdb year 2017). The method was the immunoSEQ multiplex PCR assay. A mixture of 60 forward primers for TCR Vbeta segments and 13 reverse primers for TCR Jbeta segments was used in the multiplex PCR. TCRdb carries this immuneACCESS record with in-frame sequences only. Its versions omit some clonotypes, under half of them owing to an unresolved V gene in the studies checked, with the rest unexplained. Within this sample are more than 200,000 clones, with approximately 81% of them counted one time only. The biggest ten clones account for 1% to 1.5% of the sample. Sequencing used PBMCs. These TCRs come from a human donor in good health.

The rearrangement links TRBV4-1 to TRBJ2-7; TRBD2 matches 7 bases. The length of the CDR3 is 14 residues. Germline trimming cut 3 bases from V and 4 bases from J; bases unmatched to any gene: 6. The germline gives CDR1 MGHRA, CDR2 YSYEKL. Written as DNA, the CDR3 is TGCGCCAGCAGCCAGGCTAGCGGCAGATACGAGCAGTACTTC. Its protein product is CASSQASGRYEQYF.

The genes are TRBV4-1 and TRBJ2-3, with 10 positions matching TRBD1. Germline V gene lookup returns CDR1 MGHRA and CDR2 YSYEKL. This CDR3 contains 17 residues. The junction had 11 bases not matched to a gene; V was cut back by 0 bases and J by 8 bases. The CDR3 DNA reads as TGCGCCAGCAGCCAAGACGGGACAGGGGCCTGGCGAGGTACGCAGTATTTT. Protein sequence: CASSQDGTGAWRGTQYF.